The 12 T cell receptor beta chains below come from one sample, sequenced in a study of molecular identifiers for immune sequencing clone quantification (dated by TCRdb to 2017 to 2018). The library was made by PCR. The sequencer listed for this sample is NextSeq 500. The public reads were run again by TCRdb, first through fastp at Q25 and then through MiXCR, and only productive beta chains were kept. Identical CDR3 proteins give one entry, which carries the most common genes and DNA. This sample has under 800,000 distinct CDR3 sequences in its table, and 25% of those were observed once. The ten biggest clones cover about 0.78% of the sample. The sequenced sample was naive CD8+ T cells from blood, with Jurkat cell RNA spiked in. Per the publication, the cell subset or site label means: FACS-sorted CD8+CD4-CCR7+CD45RA+ naive T cells. These receptor sequences come from a human donor in good health. Some libraries in this study had Jurkat cell RNA spiked in.

The table lists this clonotype with many counts. This rearrangement joins TRBV7-8 to TRBJ2-1; perhaps TRBD1 as D (6 bases). V lost 1 base, J lost 7 bases, and 11 bases lay in between. The germline V gene has CDR1 SGHVS and CDR2 FQNEAQ. CDR3 length: 14 amino acids. CDR3 nucleotide sequence: TGTGCCAGCAGCTTAGGAGTTAGGGGGAATGAGCAGTTCTTC. It specifies CASSLGVRGNEQFF.

There are a few counts of this clonotype. The rearrangement links TRBV24-1 to TRBJ2-7; D not resolved. V lost 0 bases and J 7 bases, leaving 9 bases between the germline ends. CDR3 length equals 13 residues. Germline CDR1 KGHDR, CDR2 SFDVKD. CDR3 bases: TGTGCCACCAGTGATTTGCTTAACAATGAGCAGTACTTC. This gives the protein CATSDLLNNEQYF.

A few counts support this clonotype. This CDR3 is CASSHQAGTGDFAYTGELFF. The CDR3 nucleotides are TGCGCCAGCAGCCACCAAGCCGGGACAGGGGATTTTGCCTACACCGGGGAGCTGTTTTTT. The V gene is TRBV4-3, the J gene TRBJ2-2, with TRBD1 matching 10 bases. This CDR3 has 20 residues. V was clipped by 3 bases and J by 3 bases; unmatched bases: 16. Looked up from germline, CDR1 is LGHNA and CDR2 is YSLEER.

This chain uses TRBV30 with TRBJ1-4; D remains unclear. V lost 3 bases and J 7 bases, leaving 21 bases between the germline ends. The germline gives CDR1 GTSNPN, CDR2 SVGIG (reference sequence). The CDR3 is 16 amino acids. The CDR3 is CAWRGVLGWEGEKLFF. CDR3 sequence (DNA): TGTGCCTGGAGAGGCGTATTAGGATGGGAAGGTGAAAAACTGTTTTTT.

A word on this clonotype: A much larger clone is a single base away; this may be a read error. The chain is built from TRBV2 and TRBJ2-7; a possible D gene is TRBD1 (5 bases). Germline CDR1 reads SNHLY; CDR2 reads FYNNEI. CDR3 length equals 14 residues. CDR3 loop: CASTPTVLGDERYF. The CDR3 DNA is TGTGCCAGCACCCCGACAGTCTTAGGAGACGAGCGGTACTTC. The whole variable domain, remainder taken from reference TRBV2 and TRBJ2-7, is EPEVTQTPSHQVTQMGQEVILRCVPISNHLYFYWYRQILGQKVEFLVSFYNNEISEKSEIFDDQFSVERPDGSNFTLKIRSTKLEDSAMYFCASTPTVLGDERYFGPGTRLTVT.

This clonotype showed up just a few times. J is TRBJ2-3 and V is TRBV7-9; D ambiguous. The CDR3 totals 15 residues. V was trimmed by 2 bases and J by 5 bases, leaving 14 bases between them. CDR1 and CDR2 from the germline V gene are SEHNR and FQNEAQ (reference sequence). The CDR3 sequence is CASSLFWGSIDTQYF. CDR3 nucleotides: TGTGCCAGCAGCTTATTTTGGGGAAGTATAGATACGCAGTATTTT.

The CDR3 bases are TGTGCCAGCAGCTTGGCCTTCTCCTACTACGAGCAGTACTTC. It is translated as CASSLAFSYYEQYF. The rearrangement links TRBV5-6 to TRBJ2-7; D is undetermined. This CDR3 has 14 amino acids. Germline lookup yields CDR1 SGHDT and CDR2 YYEEEE. V was shortened by 0 bases and J by 3 bases, with 10 bases between the two germline ends.

The sample holds many counts of this clonotype. The chain links TRBV29-1 to TRBJ2-7, with TRBD1 as a possible D gene (6 bases). The V and J ends lost 3 bases and 5 bases respectively, with 11 bases between them. This CDR3 has 12 residues. Germline V gene lookup returns CDR1 SQVTM and CDR2 ANQGSEA. As DNA, the CDR3 is TGCAGCGTTGAGGGGGCGCCGGACGAGCAGTACTTC. Its translation: CSVEGAPDEQYF.

This clonotype was observed a handful of times. The rearrangement joins TRBV12-3 or TRBV12-4 to TRBJ2-3, with 10 nucleotides matching TRBD2. This CDR3 is built from 17 residues. V trimming: 4 bases; J trimming: 1 base; junction bases outside the gene matches: 8. The CDR3 sequence is CASSYRLAGRGTDTQYF. The CDR3 nucleotides are TGTGCCAGCAGTTATCGACTAGCGGGCAGGGGCACAGATACGCAGTATTTT.

This clonotype showed up just a few times. The rearrangement joins TRBV13 to TRBJ2-3; 10 nucleotides align to TRBD2. From germline, CDR1 is PRHDT and CDR2 FYEKMQ (reference sequence). The CDR3 spans 14 residues. V lost 8 bases and J lost 4; bases outside the gene matches: 6. The CDR3 sequence: CASGLGLAADTQYF. CDR3 coding DNA: TGTGCCAGCGGCCTCGGACTAGCGGCAGATACGCAGTATTTT.

Of note for this clonotype: Possible read error: a much larger clone is one base away. This chain joins TRBV28 and TRBJ2-6; 8 bases map to TRBD1. The CDR3 has 18 amino acids. Germline CDR1 is MDHEN and CDR2 is SYDVKM. CDR3 amino acids: CASSLLQGAISGASVLTF. The DNA of the CDR3 is TGTGCCAGCAGTTTACTCCAGGGGGCCATCTCTGGGGCCAGCGTCCTGACTTTC.

This clonotype was recorded at least ten times. This chain links TRBV29-1 with TRBJ2-5, with D unclear. The germline CDR1 and CDR2 sequences are SQVTM and ANQGSEA. The CDR3 is 15 residues long. Trimming left V 2 bases short and J 5 bases short, with 18 bases between. The CDR3 region has the DNA TGCAGCGTTGAACGCCCCAACGTTGTCGGGGAGACCCAGTACTTC. Amino acid sequence: CSVERPNVVGETQYF.